This T cell receptor beta chain was retrieved from a study of blood T cell repertoires in COVID-19. Germline V CDR1 and CDR2: SEHNR, FQNEAQ (reference sequence). The CDR3 runs to 15 residues. The V end was cut by 2 bases, the J end by 4 bases, with 14 bases between. TCRdb's table, derived via immunoSEQ multiplex PCR, lists solely in-frame clones and lacks some. The sample has almost 85,000 clones, 85% to 90% seen once. Participants spanned ages about 18 to 90 years and resided in about 25 US areas. Sequenced input: PBMCs or T cells enriched from blood (not recorded which). V usage is TRBV7-9 and J usage is TRBJ1-2; the D gene is possibly TRBD1 (5 bases). The clonotype originates from a woman between 50 and 59 years old with acute COVID-19. CDR3 sequence reads: CASSLLGLKTYGYTF. CDR3 DNA: TGTGCCAGCAGCTTATTGGGACTGAAGACCTATGGCTACACCTTC.